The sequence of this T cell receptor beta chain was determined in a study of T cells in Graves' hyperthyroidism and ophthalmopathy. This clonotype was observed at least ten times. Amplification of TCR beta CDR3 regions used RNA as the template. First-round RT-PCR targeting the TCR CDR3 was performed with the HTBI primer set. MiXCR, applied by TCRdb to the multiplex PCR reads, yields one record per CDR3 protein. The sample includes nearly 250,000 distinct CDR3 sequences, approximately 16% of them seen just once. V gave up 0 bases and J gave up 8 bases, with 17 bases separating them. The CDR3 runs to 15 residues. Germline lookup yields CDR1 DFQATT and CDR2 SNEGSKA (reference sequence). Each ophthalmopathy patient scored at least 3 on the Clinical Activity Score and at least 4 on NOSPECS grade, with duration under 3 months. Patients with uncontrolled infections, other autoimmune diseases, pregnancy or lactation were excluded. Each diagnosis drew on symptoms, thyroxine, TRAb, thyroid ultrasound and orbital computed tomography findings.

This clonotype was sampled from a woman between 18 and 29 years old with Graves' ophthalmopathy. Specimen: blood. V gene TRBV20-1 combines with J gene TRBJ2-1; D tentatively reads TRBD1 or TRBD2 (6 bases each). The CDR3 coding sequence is TGCAGTGCTAGAGATCGGAGGGGGGCGGGCGATGAGCAGTTCTTC. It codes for CSARDRRGAGDEQFF.